Shown below are 27 T cell receptor beta chains from a single sample sequenced in a study of blood T cell repertoires in COVID-19. Sequencing was performed with immunoSEQ multiplex PCR; in TCRdb, only in-frame clones are kept and a portion is missing. The table has about 420,000 clones, 70% to 90% seen once; the top ten hold 0.8% to 0.9%. Sequencing was carried out using peripheral blood. The receptor source for this set is a man aged 18 to 29 with COVID-19, enrolled during active disease.

The V call is TRBV7-9, the J call TRBJ1-5; 7 bases are a match to TRBD1. J was trimmed by 0 bases and V by 1 base; bases with no gene match: 6. Germline CDR1 reads SEHNR; CDR2 reads FQNEAQ (reference sequence). The CDR3 is made up of 17 amino acids. The CDR3 region is CASSLVLGQYSNQPQHF. The DNA of the CDR3 is TGTGCCAGCAGCTTAGTCTTGGGACAGTATAGCAATCAGCCCCAGCATTTT.

This clone is a singleton in its sample. The CDR3 sequence is CASSMAGSYEQYF. The CDR3 DNA follows: TGTGCCAGCAGCATGGCAGGGTCCTACGAGCAGTACTTC. The V gene is TRBV7-9, the J gene TRBJ2-7; perhaps TRBD1 as D (5 bases). Germline V CDR1 and CDR2: SEHNR, FQNEAQ (reference sequence). V was trimmed by 5 bases and J by 1 base, leaving 9 bases between them. The CDR3 loop spans 13 amino acids.

The chain is built from TRBV4-1 and TRBJ2-6; the D gene is possibly TRBD1 (6 bases). Trimming pared 2 bases from V and 4 bases from J, leaving 15 bases between. Germline lookup yields CDR1 MGHRA and CDR2 YSYEKL. CDR3 size: 17 residues. CDR3 DNA: TGCGCCAGCAGCCAAACTTCAACAGGGCTCGGGGCCAACGTCCTGACTTTC. Residues: CASSQTSTGLGANVLTF.

The chain links TRBV6-5 to TRBJ1-2; weak D call: TRBD1 (5 bases). In germline, CDR1 is MNHEY, CDR2 SVGAGI. Trimming left V 2 bases short and J 10 bases short, with 14 bases between. The CDR3 length is 13 residues. CDR3 amino acids: CASSYTTAGFYTF. In DNA, the CDR3 is TGTGCCAGCAGTTACACGACAGCTGGCTTCTACACCTTC.

The chain has TRBV5-4 and TRBJ1-2, with 7 bases fitting TRBD1. This CDR3 is 14 amino acids long. Germline values: CDR1 SGHNT, CDR2 YYREEE (reference sequence). V shed 4 bases, J shed 5 bases, and the junction held 8 bases outside the gene matches. The CDR3 DNA reads TGTGCCAGCAGCCCCCCGACAGGGAAATATGGCTACACCTTC. It translates to CASSPPTGKYGYTF.

The V call is TRBV5-1, the J call TRBJ1-4, with a weak D call TRBD1 (5 bases). This CDR3 spans 15 amino acids. Germline CDR1 SGHRS, CDR2 YFSETQ. Trimming took off 3 bases at V and 0 bases at J, with 9 bases between the two ends. CDR3 loop: CASSWTRSTNEKLFF. The CDR3 DNA reads as TGCGCCAGCAGCTGGACACGTTCAACTAATGAAAAACTGTTTTTT.

V and J are TRBV28 and TRBJ1-1; D gene ambiguous. The germline gives CDR1 MDHEN, CDR2 SYDVKM. Trimming pared 6 bases from V and 1 base from J, leaving 6 bases between. The CDR3 contains 12 residues. The CDR3 DNA reads as TGTGCCAGCAGCCGGAGGAACACTGAAGCTTTCTTT. Translating gives CASSRRNTEAFF. Full variable domain (rest looked up from reference TRBV28 and TRBJ1-1): DVKVTQSSRYLVKRTGEKVFLECVQDMDHENMFWYRQDPGLGLRLIYFSYDVKMKEKGDIPEGYSVSREKKERFSLILESASTNQTSMYLCASSRRNTEAFFGQGTRLTVV.

This chain links TRBV6-5 with TRBJ2-1; perhaps TRBD2 as D (6 bases). Germline V gene sequence: CDR1 MNHEY, CDR2 SVGAGI. The V and J ends lost 7 bases and 2 bases respectively, with 9 bases between them. CDR3 size: 13 residues. CDR3 DNA sequence: TGTGCCAGCAAGGCGGGACCCTACAATGAGCAGTTCTTC. Translation: CASKAGPYNEQFF.

This chain joins TRBV7-8 and TRBJ2-2, with unresolved D. The CDR3 length is 12 residues. Germline CDR1 SGHVS, CDR2 FQNEAQ. Trimming took 4 bases from V and 5 from J, leaving 5 bases between them. The CDR3 spells CASSSYTGELFF. The CDR3 DNA is TGTGCCAGCAGCTCGTATACCGGGGAGCTGTTTTTT.

The J gene is TRBJ2-7, the V gene TRBV4-2, with TRBD2 matching 10 bases. Losses at the gene ends were 4 bases for V and 5 bases for J; bases not matched to a gene: 5. Germline CDR1 LGHNA, CDR2 YNFKEQ. CDR3 length equals 14 residues. The CDR3 region is CASSPGLASDEQYF. CDR3 nucleotide sequence: TGTGCCAGCAGCCCGGGACTAGCGTCCGACGAGCAGTACTTC.

The rearrangement uses TRBV10-3 and TRBJ2-1; the match to TRBD2 covers 9 bases. The CDR3 length is 19 residues. CDR1 is ENHRY, CDR2 SYGVKD, per germline. With 0 bases clipped from V and 7 bases from J, the junction kept 16 bases outside the gene matches. CDR3 in DNA: TGTGCCATCAGTGAGTCGTCAACCCCGCGGGCTAGCGGGAAGAATGAGCAGTTCTTC. Translation: CAISESSTPRASGKNEQFF.

This clone has just one count. The chain recombines TRBV10-3 with TRBJ1-1, with D unclear. The germline V gene encodes CDR1 ENHRY and CDR2 SYGVKD. The V gene lost 4 bases and the J gene lost 0 bases, with 12 bases spanning the gap. This CDR3 has 15 residues. This CDR3 is CAISGTEGMNTEAFF. In DNA form, the CDR3 reads TGTGCCATCAGTGGGACGGAGGGCATGAACACTGAAGCTTTCTTT.

V is TRBV19 and J is TRBJ1-2, with TRBD1 identical over 8 bases. With 10 bases clipped from V and 10 bases from J, the junction kept 8 bases outside the gene matches. This CDR3 is 11 amino acids long. Looked up from germline, CDR1 is LNHDA and CDR2 is SQIVND (reference sequence). CDR3 sequence reads: CATWTGTDYTF. The DNA of the CDR3 is TGTGCCACTTGGACAGGGACGGACTACACCTTC. The variable domain in full, completed from reference TRBV19 and TRBJ1-2, reads DGGITQSPKYLFRKEGQNVTLSCEQNLNHDAMYWYRQDPGQGLRLIYYSQIVNDFQKGDIAEGYSVSREKKESFPLTVTSAQKNPTAFYLCATWTGTDYTFGSGTRLTVV.

V and J are TRBV11-2 and TRBJ2-3, with 7 bases that match TRBD2. Germline trimming cut 0 bases from V and 0 bases from J; bases unmatched to any gene: 6. The CDR3 contains 17 residues. CDR1 SGHAT and CDR2 FQNNGV come from the germline V gene. The DNA of the CDR3 is TGTGCCAGCAGCTTAGACGGCCTAGCGGTCAGCACAGATACGCAGTATTTT. This translates into CASSLDGLAVSTDTQYF.

V and J are TRBV5-1 and TRBJ1-1; the match to TRBD1 covers 10 bases. The CDR3 is 16 amino acids. Trimming cost V 6 bases and J 3 bases; bases outside gene matches: 11. CDR1 and CDR2 (germline): SGHRS, YFSETQ. The CDR3 protein is CASTSSEGQGYTEAFF. The CDR3 DNA sequence: TGCGCCAGCACATCTAGTGAGGGACAGGGGTACACTGAAGCTTTCTTT. The variable domain in full, with the rest retrieved from reference TRBV5-1 and TRBJ1-1, is KAGVTQTPRYLIKTRGQQVTLSCSPISGHRSVSWYQQTPGQGLQFLFEYFSETQRNKGNFPGRFSGRQFSNSRSEMNVSTLELGDSALYLCASTSSEGQGYTEAFFGQGTRLTVV.

In DNA, the CDR3 is TGTGCCAGCAGCTGGGGGACAGCCAGCACAGATACGCAGTATTTT. As protein: CASSWGTASTDTQYF. This sequence joins TRBV7-2 and TRBJ2-3; 7 bases fit TRBD1. CDR1 SGHTA and CDR2 FQGNSA come from the germline V gene. The CDR3 length is 15 residues. V shed 4 bases, J shed 0 bases, and the junction held 4 bases outside the gene matches.

The chain has TRBV10-3 and TRBJ2-7; 9 positions agree with TRBD1. There are 16 residues in the CDR3. After removal of 6 bases from V and 0 bases from J, the junction contained 9 bases not matched to a gene. Looked up from germline, CDR1 is ENHRY and CDR2 is SYGVKD. The CDR3 here is CAIREPGTGLSYEQYF. The CDR3, as DNA: TGTGCCATCAGGGAACCCGGGACAGGGCTCTCCTACGAGCAGTACTTC.

The genes are TRBV6-6 and TRBJ1-1; D possibly corresponds to TRBD1 (6 bases). The CDR3 is made up of 13 amino acids. Germline assignment: CDR1 MNHNY and CDR2 SVGAGI (reference sequence). V lost 5 bases and J lost 3, with 10 bases in between. The CDR3: CASSGQGYTEAFF. CDR3 DNA sequence: TGTGCCAGCAGTGGTCAGGGGTACACTGAAGCTTTCTTT.

The chain joins TRBV3-1 (or the pseudogene TRBV3-2) to TRBJ2-1; no reliable D call. V lost 7 bases and J lost 2, with 15 bases in between. The CDR3 is 15 residues long. The germline V gene has CDR1 LGHDT and CDR2 YNNKEL (reference sequence). CDR3 region: CASTPERLAYNEQFF. The CDR3 DNA reads as TGTGCCAGCACCCCGGAGAGGTTGGCCTACAATGAGCAGTTCTTC.

This clone occurred once. The chain carries TRBV28 and TRBJ2-1; weak D call: TRBD1 (6 bases). This CDR3 spans 15 amino acids. The ends were cut back, 2 bases at V and 7 bases at J, with 15 bases in the middle. Germline CDR1 MDHEN, CDR2 SYDVKM. The CDR3 loop is CASSLQGILSNEQFF. The DNA for the CDR3 is TGTGCCAGCAGTTTACAGGGGATATTGTCGAATGAGCAGTTCTTC.

The CDR3 loop is CASSYVTGSYNEQFF. For the CDR3, the DNA is TGTGCCAGCAGTTATGTCACAGGGTCCTACAATGAGCAGTTCTTC. The V gene is TRBV6-5, the J gene TRBJ2-1; perhaps TRBD1 as D (6 bases). Looked up from germline, CDR1 is MNHEY and CDR2 is SVGAGI. CDR3 length equals 15 residues. V shed 3 bases and J shed 1 base, with 10 bases lying between them.

This sequence joins TRBV5-1 and TRBJ2-7, with 9 positions matching TRBD2. In germline, CDR1 is SGHRS, CDR2 YFSETQ. V shed 4 bases and J 3 bases; nucleotides not matched to a gene: 2. This CDR3 is 13 amino acids long. Here the CDR3 reads CASSRGRDYEQYF. CDR3 nucleotides: TGCGCCAGCAGCCGCGGGAGGGACTACGAGCAGTACTTC.

This clone showed up just once. V gene TRBV19 combines with J gene TRBJ2-1, with 7 nucleotides matching TRBD2. The ends lost 6 bases at V and 0 bases at J; junction bases unmatched: 11. The CDR3 is 17 amino acids. Germline V lookup: CDR1 LNHDA, CDR2 SQIVND (reference sequence). DNA of the CDR3: TGTGCCAGTAGATCCCGACGGGGCGGGAGCTCCTACAATGAGCAGTTCTTC. Translated, it gives CASRSRRGGSSYNEQFF.

The V and J genes are TRBV4-1 and TRBJ1-2; tentative D call: TRBD1 (5 bases). CDR1 and CDR2 (germline): MGHRA, YSYEKL. This CDR3 contains 13 residues. V was pared by 6 bases and J by 8 bases, with 16 bases between. The CDR3 nucleotides are TGCGCCAGCAGACTAAGGGGAGGAGAGGGCTACACCTTC. Encoded protein: CASRLRGGEGYTF.

The CDR3 sequence: CASSLLGSGRTDTQYF. CDR3 nucleotides: TGCGCCAGCAGCTTGCTTGGTAGCGGGAGAACAGATACGCAGTATTTT. J is TRBJ2-3 and V is TRBV5-1; 9 bases are a match to TRBD2. After removal of 1 base from V and 3 bases from J, the junction contained 6 bases not matched to a gene. The germline V gene has CDR1 SGHRS and CDR2 YFSETQ. This CDR3 comprises 16 residues.

V usage is TRBV18 and J usage is TRBJ2-3; 7 bases fit TRBD1. CDR1 and CDR2 (germline): KGHSH, LQKENI. This CDR3 spans 16 amino acids. V was clipped by 3 bases and J by 0 bases; unmatched bases: 6. The CDR3 sequence: CASSPGTVASTDTQYF. The CDR3 bases are TGTGCCAGCTCACCTGGGACAGTCGCTAGCACAGATACGCAGTATTTT. The variable domain in full, with the rest retrieved from reference TRBV18 and TRBJ2-3, is NAGVMQNPRHLVRRRGQEARLRCSPMKGHSHVYWYRQLPEEGLKFMVYLQKENIIDESGMPKERFSAEFPKEGPSILRIQQVVRGDSAAYFCASSPGTVASTDTQYFGPGTRLTVL.

The gene calls are TRBV28 and TRBJ2-1; tentative D call: TRBD2 (7 bases). The ends were cut back, 2 bases at V and 5 bases at J, with 13 bases in the middle. This CDR3 has 15 amino acids. From germline, CDR1 is MDHEN and CDR2 SYDVKM. CDR3 region: CASSLIAGADNEQFF. As DNA, the CDR3 is TGTGCCAGCAGTTTAATTGCGGGGGCCGACAATGAGCAGTTCTTC. The full variable domain, with the rest looked up from reference TRBV28 and TRBJ2-1, is DVKVTQSSRYLVKRTGEKVFLECVQDMDHENMFWYRQDPGLGLRLIYFSYDVKMKEKGDIPEGYSVSREKKERFSLILESASTNQTSMYLCASSLIAGADNEQFFGPGTRLTVL.